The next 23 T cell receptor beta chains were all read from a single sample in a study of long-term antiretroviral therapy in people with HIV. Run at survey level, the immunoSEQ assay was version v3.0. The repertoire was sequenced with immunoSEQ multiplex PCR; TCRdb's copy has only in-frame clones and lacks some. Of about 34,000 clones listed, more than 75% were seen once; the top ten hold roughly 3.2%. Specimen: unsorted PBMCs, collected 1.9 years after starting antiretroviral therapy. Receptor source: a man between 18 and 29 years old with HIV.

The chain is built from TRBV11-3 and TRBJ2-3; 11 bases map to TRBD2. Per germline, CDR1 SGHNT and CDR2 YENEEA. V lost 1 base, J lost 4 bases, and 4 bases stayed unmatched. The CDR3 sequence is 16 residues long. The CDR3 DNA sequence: TGTGCCAGCAGCTTAGGGGGTAGCGGGGGGGCAGATACGCAGTATTTT. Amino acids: CASSLGGSGGADTQYF. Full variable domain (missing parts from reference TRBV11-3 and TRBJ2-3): EAGVVQSPRYKIIEKKQPVAFWCNPISGHNTLYWYLQNLGQGPELLIRYENEEAVDDSQLPKDRFSAERLKGVDSTLKIQPAELGDSAVYLCASSLGGSGGADTQYFGPGTRLTVL.

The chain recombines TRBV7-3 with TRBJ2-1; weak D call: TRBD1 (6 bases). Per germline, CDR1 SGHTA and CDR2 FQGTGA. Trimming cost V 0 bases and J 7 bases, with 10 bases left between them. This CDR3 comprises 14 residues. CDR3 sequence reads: CASSLTLQGNEQFF. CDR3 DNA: TGTGCCAGCAGCTTAACGCTCCAGGGGAATGAGCAGTTCTTC.

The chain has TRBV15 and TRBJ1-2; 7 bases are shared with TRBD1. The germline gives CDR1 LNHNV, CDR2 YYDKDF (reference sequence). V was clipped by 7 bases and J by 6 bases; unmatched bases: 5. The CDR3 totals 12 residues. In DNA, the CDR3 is TGTGCCACCAACCCCGGGACAGATGGCTACACCTTC. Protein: CATNPGTDGYTF.

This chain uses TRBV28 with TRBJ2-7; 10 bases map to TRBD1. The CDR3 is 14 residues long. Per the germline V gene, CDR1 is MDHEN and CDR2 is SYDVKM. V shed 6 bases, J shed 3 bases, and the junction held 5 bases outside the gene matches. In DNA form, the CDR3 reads TGTGCCAGCAGGGGGACAGGGGCGATCTACGAGCAGTACGTC. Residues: CASRGTGAIYEQYV.

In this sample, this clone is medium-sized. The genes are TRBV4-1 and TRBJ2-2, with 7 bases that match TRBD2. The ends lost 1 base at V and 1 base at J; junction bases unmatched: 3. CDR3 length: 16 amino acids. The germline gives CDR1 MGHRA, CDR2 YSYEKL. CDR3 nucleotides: TGCGCCAGCAGCCAAGTGGGAGGGCTGAACACCGGGGAGCTGTTTTTT. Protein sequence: CASSQVGGLNTGELFF.

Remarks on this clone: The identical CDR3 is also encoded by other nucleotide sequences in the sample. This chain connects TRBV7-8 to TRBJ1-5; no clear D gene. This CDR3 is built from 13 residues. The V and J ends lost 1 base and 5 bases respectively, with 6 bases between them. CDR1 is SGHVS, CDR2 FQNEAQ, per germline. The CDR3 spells CASSLVRDQPQHF. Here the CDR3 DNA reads TGTGCCAGCAGCTTAGTACGTGATCAGCCCCAGCATTTT. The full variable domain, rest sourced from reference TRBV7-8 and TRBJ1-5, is GAGVSQSPRYKVAKRGQDVALRCDPISGHVSLFWYQQALGQGPEFLTYFQNEAQLDKSGLPSDRFFAERPEGSVSTLKIQRTQQEDSAVYLCASSLVRDQPQHFGDGTRLSIL.

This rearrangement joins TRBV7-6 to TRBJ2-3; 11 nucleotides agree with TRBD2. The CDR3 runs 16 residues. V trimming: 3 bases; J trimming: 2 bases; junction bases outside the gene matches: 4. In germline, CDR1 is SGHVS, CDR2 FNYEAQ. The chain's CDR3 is CASSFRLAGTTDTQYF. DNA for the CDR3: TGTGCCAGCAGCTTTCGACTAGCGGGGACCACAGATACGCAGTATTTT.

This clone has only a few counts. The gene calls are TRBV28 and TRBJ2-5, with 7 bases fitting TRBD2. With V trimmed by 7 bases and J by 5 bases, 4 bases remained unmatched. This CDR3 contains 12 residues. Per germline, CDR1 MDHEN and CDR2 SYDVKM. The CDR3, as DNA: TGTGCCAGCAACTCGGGGGGTGAGACCCAGTACTTC. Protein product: CASNSGGETQYF.

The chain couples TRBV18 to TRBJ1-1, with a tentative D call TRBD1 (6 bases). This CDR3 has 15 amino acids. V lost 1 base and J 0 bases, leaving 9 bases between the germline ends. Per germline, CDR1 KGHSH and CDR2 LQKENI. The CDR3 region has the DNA TGTGCCAGCTCACCACAGGGGGGGATGAACACTGAAGCTTTCTTT. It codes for CASSPQGGMNTEAFF.

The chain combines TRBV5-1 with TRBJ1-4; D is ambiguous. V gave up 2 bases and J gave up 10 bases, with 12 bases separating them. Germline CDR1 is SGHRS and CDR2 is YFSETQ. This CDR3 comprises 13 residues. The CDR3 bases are TGCGCCAGCAGCTTCCCGCAGAGCCGAAAACTGTTTTTT. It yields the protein CASSFPQSRKLFF.

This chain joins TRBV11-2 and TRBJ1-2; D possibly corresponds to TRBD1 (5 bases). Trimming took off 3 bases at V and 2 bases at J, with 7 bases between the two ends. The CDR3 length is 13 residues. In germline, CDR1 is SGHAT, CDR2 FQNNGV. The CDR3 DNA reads TGTGCCAGCAGCTTCGGGGGGAACTATGGCTACACCTTC. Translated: CASSFGGNYGYTF.

The CDR3 here is CASSHLTGGEGNTIYF. Written as DNA, the CDR3 is TGCGCCAGCAGCCACCTTACAGGGGGAGAAGGAAACACCATATATTTT. The V and J genes are TRBV4-1 and TRBJ1-3, with TRBD1 identical over 8 bases. The CDR3 is 16 residues long. Germline V gives CDR1 MGHRA, CDR2 YSYEKL. V lost 3 bases to trimming and J lost 4 bases; unmatched junction nucleotides: 8.

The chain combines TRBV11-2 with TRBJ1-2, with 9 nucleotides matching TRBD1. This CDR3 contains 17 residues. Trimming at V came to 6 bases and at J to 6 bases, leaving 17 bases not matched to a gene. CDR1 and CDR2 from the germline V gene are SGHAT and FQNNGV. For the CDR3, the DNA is TGTGCCAGCAGAATGCCGGGACGGAGGGGGGACAGGGATGGCTACACCTTC. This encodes CASRMPGRRGDRDGYTF.

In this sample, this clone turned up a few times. CDR3 nucleotide sequence: TGTGCCAGCAAGGACACTGCGTTCTCTGGAAACACCATATATTTT. Its translation is CASKDTAFSGNTIYF. The V gene is TRBV7-9, the J gene TRBJ1-3, with D possibly being TRBD1 (5 bases). V was trimmed by 7 bases and J by 0 bases, leaving 13 bases between them. The CDR3 has 15 amino acids. From germline, CDR1 is SEHNR and CDR2 FQNEAQ (reference sequence).

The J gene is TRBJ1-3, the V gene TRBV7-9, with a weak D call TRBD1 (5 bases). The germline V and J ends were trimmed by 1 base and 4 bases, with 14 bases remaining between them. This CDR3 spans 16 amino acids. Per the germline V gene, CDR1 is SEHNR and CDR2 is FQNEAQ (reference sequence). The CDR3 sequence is CASSLDRGTFGNTIYF. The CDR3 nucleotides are TGTGCCAGCAGCTTAGATAGGGGCACATTCGGAAACACCATATATTTT.

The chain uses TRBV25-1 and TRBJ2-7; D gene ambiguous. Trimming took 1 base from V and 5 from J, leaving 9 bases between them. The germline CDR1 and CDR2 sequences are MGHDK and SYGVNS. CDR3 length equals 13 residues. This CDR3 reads CASSEWERDEQYF. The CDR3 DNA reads TGTGCCAGCAGTGAATGGGAAAGGGACGAGCAGTACTTC.

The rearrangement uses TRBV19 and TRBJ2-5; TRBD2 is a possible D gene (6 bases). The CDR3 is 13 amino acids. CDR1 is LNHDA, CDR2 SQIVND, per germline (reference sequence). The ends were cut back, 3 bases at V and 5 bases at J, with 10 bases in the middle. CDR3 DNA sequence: TGTGCCAGTAGTATCCCAGGGAGGGAGACCCAGTACTTC. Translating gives CASSIPGRETQYF.

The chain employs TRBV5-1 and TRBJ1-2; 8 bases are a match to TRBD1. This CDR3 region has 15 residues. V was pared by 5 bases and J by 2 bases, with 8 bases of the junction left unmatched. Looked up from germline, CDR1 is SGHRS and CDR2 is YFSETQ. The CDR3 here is CASREGQVENYGYTF. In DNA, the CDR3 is TGCGCCAGCAGGGAGGGACAGGTAGAGAACTATGGCTACACCTTC.

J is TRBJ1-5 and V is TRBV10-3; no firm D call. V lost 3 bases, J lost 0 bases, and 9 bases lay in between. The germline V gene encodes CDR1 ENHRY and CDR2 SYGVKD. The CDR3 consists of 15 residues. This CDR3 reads CAISDRGGSNQPQHF. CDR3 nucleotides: TGTGCCATCAGTGATCGGGGAGGTAGCAATCAGCCCCAGCATTTT.

CDR3 region: CASSHGQGAVGYTF. In DNA, the CDR3 is TGTGCCAGCAGCCACGGACAGGGGGCCGTAGGCTACACCTTC. This chain uses TRBV7-8 with TRBJ1-2; 11 bases align to TRBD1. Trimming cost V 5 bases and J 8 bases; bases outside gene matches: 7. Germline CDR1 reads SGHVS; CDR2 reads FQNEAQ. This CDR3 is built from 14 residues.

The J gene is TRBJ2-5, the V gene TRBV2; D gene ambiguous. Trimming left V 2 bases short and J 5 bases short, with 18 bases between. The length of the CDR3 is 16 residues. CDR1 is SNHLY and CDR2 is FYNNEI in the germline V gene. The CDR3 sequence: CASSEHSIVLGETQYF. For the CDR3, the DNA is TGTGCCAGCAGTGAACACAGCATAGTCTTGGGGGAGACCCAGTACTTC.

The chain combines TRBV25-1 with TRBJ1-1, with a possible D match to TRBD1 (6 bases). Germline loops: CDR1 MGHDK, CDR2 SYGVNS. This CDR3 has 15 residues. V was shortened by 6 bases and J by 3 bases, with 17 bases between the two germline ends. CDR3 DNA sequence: TGTGCCAGCAGCGACCCTACAGGGACCGACACTGAAGCTTTCTTT. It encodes CASSDPTGTDTEAFF.

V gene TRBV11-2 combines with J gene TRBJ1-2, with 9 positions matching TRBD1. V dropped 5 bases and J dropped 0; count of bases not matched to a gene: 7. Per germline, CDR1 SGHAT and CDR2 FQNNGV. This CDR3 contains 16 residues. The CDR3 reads CASSPLRQGANYGYTF. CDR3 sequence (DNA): TGTGCCAGCAGCCCGCTTAGACAGGGGGCTAACTATGGCTACACCTTC.